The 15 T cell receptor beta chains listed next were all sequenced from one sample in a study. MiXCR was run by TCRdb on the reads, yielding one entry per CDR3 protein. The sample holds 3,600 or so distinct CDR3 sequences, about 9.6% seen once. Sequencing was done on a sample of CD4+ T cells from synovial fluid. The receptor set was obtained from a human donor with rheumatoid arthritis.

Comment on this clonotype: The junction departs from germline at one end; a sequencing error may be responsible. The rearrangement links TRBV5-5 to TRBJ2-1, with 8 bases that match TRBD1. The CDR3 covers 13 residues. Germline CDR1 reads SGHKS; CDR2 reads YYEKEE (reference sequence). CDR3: CASSLNTGGHAIF. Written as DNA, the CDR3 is TGTGCCAGCAGCTTGAACACAGGGGGGCATGCAATCTTC. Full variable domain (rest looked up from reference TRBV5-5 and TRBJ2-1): DAGVTQSPTHLIKTRGQQVTLRCSPISGHKSVSWYQQVLGQGPQFIFQYYEKEERGRGNFPDRFSARQFPNYSSELNVNALLLGDSALYLCASSLNTGGHAIFGPGTRLTVL.

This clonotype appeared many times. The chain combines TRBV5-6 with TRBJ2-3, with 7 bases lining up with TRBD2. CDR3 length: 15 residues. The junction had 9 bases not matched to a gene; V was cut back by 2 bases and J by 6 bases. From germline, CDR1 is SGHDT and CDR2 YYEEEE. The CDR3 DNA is TGTGCCAGCAGCTTATTAGCGGGCGCCTCGGATACGCAGTATTTT. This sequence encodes CASSLLAGASDTQYF.

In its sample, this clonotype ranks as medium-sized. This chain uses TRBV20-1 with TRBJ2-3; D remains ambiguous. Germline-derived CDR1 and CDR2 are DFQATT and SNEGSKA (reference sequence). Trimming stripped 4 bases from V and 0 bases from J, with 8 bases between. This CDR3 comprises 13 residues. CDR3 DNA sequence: TGCAGTGCTACCCTTACGAGCACAGATACGCAGTATTTT. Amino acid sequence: CSATLTSTDTQYF.

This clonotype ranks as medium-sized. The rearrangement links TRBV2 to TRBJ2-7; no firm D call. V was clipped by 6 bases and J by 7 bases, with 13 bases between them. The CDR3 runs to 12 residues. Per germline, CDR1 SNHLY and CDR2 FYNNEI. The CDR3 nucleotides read TGTGCCAGCAGAGAGGACCAGAGGGAGCAGTACTTC. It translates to CASREDQREQYF. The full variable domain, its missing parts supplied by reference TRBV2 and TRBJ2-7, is EPEVTQTPSHQVTQMGQEVILRCVPISNHLYFYWYRQILGQKVEFLVSFYNNEISEKSEIFDDQFSVERPDGSNFTLKIRSTKLEDSAMYFCASREDQREQYFGPGTRLTVT.

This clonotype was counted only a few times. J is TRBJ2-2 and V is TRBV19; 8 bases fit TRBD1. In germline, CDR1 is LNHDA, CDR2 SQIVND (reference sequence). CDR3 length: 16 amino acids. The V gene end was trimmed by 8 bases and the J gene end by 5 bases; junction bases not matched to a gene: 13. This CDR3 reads CASSSGQGRGTGELFF. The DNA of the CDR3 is TGTGCCAGTTCTTCAGGACAGGGAAGGGGTACCGGGGAGCTGTTTTTT.

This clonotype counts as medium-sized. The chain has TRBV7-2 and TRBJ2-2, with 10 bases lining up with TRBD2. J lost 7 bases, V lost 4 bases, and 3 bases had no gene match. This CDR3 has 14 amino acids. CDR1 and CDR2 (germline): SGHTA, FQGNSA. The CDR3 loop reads CASSSSGSVGELFF. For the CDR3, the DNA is TGTGCCAGCAGCTCTAGCGGGAGTGTCGGGGAGCTGTTTTTT. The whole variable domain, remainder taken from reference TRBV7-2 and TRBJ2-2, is GAGVSQSPSNKVTEKGKDVELRCDPISGHTALYWYRQSLGQGLEFLIYFQGNSAPDKSGLPSDRFSAERTGGSVSTLTIQRTQQEDSAVYLCASSSSGSVGELFFGEGSRLTVL.

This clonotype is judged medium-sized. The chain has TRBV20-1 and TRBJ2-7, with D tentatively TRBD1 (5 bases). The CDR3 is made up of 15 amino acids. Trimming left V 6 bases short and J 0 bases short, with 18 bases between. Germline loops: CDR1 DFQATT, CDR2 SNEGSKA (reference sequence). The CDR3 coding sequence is TGCAGTGCCATTAATCTGGGCAGGGCCTCCTACGAGCAGTACTTC. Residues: CSAINLGRASYEQYF.

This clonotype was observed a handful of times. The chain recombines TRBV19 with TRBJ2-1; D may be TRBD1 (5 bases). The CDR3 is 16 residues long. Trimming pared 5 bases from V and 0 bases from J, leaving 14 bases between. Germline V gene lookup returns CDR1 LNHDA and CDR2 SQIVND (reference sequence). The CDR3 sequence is CASSSTWGGSYNEQFF. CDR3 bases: TGTGCCAGTAGTTCCACGTGGGGCGGCTCCTACAATGAGCAGTTCTTC.

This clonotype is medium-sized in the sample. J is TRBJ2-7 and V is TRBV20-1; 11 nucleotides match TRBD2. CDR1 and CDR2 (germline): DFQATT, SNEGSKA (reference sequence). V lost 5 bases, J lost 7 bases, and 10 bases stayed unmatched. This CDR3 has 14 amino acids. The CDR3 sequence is CSALTSGTSGEQYF. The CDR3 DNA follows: TGCAGTGCTCTGACTAGCGGGACGAGTGGGGAGCAGTACTTC.

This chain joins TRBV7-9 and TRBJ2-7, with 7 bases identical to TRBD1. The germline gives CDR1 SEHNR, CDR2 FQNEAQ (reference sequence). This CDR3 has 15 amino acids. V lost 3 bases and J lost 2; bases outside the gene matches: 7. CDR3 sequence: CASSFFTGVTYEQYF. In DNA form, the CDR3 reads TGTGCCAGCAGCTTCTTTACAGGGGTAACCTACGAGCAGTACTTC.

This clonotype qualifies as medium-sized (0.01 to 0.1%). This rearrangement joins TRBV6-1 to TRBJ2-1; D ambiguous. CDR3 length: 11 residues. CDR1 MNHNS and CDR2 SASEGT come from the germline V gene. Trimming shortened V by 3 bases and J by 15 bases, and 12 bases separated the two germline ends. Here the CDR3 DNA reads TGTGCCAGCAGTGATCCCAAACCGACGTTCTTC. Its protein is CASSDPKPTFF.

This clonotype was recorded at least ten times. CDR3 DNA sequence: TGCAGTGCTAGAGATCTAGTAAGCGGGAGCCCTAATGAGCAGTTCTTC. It is translated as CSARDLVSGSPNEQFF. The V gene is TRBV20-1, the J gene TRBJ2-1, with 8 bases matching TRBD2. V lost 0 bases, J lost 7 bases, and 11 bases stayed unmatched. CDR3 length: 16 residues. Germline-derived CDR1 and CDR2 are DFQATT and SNEGSKA (reference sequence).

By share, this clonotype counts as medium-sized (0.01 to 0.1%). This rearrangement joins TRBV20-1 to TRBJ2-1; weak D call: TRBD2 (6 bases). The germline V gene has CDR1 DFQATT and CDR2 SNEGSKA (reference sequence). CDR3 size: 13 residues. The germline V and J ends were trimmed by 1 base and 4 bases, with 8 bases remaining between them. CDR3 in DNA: TGCAGTGCTAGAGCTAGCGTTTACAATGAGCAGTTCTTC. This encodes CSARASVYNEQFF.

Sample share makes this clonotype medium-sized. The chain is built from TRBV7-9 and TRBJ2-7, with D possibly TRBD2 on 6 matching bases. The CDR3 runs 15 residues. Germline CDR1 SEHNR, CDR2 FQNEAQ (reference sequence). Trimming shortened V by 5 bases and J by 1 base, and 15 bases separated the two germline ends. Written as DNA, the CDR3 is TGTGCCAGCAGCGCCCCGGGAGTTGGGTCCTACGAGCAGTACTTC. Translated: CASSAPGVGSYEQYF.

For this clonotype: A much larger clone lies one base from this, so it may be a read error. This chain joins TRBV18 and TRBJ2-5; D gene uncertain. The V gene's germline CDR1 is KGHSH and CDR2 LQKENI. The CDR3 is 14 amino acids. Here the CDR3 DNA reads TGTGGCAGCTCACCAAGGCAGAACCAAGAGACCCAGTACTTC. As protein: CGSSPRQNQETQYF.